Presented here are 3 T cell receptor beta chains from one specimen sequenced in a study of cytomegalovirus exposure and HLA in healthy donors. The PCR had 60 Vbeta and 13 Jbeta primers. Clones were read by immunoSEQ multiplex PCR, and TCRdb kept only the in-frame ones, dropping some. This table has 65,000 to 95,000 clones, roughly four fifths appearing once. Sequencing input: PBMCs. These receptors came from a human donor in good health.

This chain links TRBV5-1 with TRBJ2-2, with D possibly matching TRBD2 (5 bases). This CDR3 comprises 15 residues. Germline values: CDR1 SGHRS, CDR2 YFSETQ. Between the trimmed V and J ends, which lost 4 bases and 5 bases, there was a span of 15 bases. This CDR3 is CASSPEGESTGELFF. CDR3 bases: TGCGCCAGCAGCCCCGAGGGAGAGTCGACCGGGGAGCTGTTTTTT.

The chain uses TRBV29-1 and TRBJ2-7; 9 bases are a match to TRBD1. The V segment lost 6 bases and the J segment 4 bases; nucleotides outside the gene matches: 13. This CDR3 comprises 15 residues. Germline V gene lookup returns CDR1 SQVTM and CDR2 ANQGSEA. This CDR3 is CSVGRHRTGAYEQYF. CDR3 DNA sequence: TGCAGCGTCGGGAGGCATAGGACAGGGGCGTACGAGCAGTACTTC.

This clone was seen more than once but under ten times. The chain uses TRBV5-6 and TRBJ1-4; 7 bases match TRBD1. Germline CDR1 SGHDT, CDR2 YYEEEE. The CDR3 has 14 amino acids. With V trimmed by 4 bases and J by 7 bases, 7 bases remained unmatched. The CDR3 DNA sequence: TGTGCCAGCAGCCTCAGACAGGGTAGTGAAAAACTGTTTTTT. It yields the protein CASSLRQGSEKLFF.